One and the same sample provided the 2 T cell receptor beta chains below, sequenced in a study of blood T cell repertoires in COVID-19. The repertoire was sequenced with immunoSEQ multiplex PCR; TCRdb's copy has only in-frame clones and lacks some. Of roughly 350,000 clones in the sample, about 87% were seen once. The sequencing input was peripheral blood. Receptors originate from a woman in her 30s with COVID-19, enrolled during active disease.

The chain employs TRBV6-2 or TRBV6-3 and TRBJ1-3, with 7 bases lining up with TRBD1. This CDR3 region has 16 residues. Per the germline V gene, CDR1 is MNHEY and CDR2 is SVGEGT. With 6 bases clipped from V and 2 bases from J, the junction kept 10 bases outside the gene matches. CDR3 sequence (DNA): TGTGCCAGCAGCCGCGGGACAGAGACCCCTGGAAACACCATATATTTT. The encoded protein is CASSRGTETPGNTIYF.

The chain employs TRBV5-4 and TRBJ1-3, with 7 bases matching TRBD1. Germline V gives CDR1 SGHNT, CDR2 YYREEE (reference sequence). The CDR3 sequence is 14 residues long. The trim removed 4 bases at V and 2 bases at J, leaving 3 bases unmatched. The CDR3 region has the DNA TGTGCCAGCAGCCTCAGGGGGACTGGAAACACCATATATTTT. Translated: CASSLRGTGNTIYF.